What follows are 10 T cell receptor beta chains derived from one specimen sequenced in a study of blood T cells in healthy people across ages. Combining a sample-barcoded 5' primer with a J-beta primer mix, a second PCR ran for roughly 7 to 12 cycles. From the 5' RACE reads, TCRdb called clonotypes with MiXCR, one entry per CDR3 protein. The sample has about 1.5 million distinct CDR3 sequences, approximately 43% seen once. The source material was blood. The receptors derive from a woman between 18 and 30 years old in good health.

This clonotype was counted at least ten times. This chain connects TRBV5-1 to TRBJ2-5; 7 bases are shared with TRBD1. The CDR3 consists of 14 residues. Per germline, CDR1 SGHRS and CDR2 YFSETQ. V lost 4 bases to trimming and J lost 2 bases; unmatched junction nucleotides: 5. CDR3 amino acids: CASSLGTAQETQYF. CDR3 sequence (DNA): TGCGCCAGCAGCCTTGGGACAGCTCAAGAGACCCAGTACTTC.

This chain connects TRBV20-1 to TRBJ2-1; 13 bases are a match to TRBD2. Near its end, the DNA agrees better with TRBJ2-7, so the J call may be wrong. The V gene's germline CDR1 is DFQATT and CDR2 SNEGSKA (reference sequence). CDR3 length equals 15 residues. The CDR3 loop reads CSAKGLAGTYNEQYF. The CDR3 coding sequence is TGCAGTGCAAAGGGACTAGCGGGGACCTACAATGAGCAGTACTTC.

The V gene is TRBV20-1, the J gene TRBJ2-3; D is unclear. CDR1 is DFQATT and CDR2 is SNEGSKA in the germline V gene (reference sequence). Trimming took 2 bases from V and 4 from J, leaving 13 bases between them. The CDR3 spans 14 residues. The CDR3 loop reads CSARRVTLADTQYF. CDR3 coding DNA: TGCAGTGCTAGAAGAGTGACCCTAGCAGATACGCAGTATTTT.

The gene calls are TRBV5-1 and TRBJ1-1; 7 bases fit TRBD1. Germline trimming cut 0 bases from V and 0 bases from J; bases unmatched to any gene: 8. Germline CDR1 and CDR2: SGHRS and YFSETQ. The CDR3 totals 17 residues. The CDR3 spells CASSLVTGTEMNTEAFF. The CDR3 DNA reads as TGCGCCAGCAGCTTGGTTACCGGGACAGAAATGAACACTGAAGCTTTCTTT.

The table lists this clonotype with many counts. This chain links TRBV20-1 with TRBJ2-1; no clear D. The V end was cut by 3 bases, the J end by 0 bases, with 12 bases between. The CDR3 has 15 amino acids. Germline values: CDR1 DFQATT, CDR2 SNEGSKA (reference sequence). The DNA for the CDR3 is TGCAGTGCTAGCATCTTAGATAGCTCCTACAATGAGCAGTTCTTC. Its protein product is CSASILDSSYNEQFF.

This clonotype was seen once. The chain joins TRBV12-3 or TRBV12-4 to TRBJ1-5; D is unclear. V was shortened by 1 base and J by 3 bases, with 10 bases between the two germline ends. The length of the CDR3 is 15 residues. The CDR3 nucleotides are TGTGCCAGCAGTTTAGTAAGGGCTCACAATCAGCCCCAGCATTTT. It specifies CASSLVRAHNQPQHF.

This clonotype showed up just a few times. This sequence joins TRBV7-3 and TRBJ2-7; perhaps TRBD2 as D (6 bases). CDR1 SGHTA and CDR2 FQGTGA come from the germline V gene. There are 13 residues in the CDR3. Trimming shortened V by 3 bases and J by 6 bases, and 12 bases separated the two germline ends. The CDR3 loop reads CASSFEVGGEQYF. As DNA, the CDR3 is TGTGCCAGCAGCTTTGAGGTGGGGGGCGAGCAGTACTTC.

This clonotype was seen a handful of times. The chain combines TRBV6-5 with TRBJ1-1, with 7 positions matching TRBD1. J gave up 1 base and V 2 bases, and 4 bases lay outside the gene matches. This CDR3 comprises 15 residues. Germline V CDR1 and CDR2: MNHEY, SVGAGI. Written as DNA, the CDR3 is TGTGCCAGCAGTTACACCCGGACAGGGAACACTGAAGCTTTCTTT. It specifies CASSYTRTGNTEAFF.

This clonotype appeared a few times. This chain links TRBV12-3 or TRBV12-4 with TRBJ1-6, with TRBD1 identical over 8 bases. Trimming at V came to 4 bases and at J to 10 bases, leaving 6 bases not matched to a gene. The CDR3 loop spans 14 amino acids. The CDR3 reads CASSSRTGKSPLHF. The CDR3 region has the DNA TGTGCCAGCAGTTCCCGGACAGGGAAATCACCCCTCCACTTT.

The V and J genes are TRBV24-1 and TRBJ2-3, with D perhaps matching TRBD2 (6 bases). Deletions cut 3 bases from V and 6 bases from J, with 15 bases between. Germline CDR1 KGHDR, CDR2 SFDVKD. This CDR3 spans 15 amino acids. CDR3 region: CATSDPGTPGDTQYF. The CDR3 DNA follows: TGTGCCACCAGTGATCCCGGGACTCCCGGGGATACGCAGTATTTT.